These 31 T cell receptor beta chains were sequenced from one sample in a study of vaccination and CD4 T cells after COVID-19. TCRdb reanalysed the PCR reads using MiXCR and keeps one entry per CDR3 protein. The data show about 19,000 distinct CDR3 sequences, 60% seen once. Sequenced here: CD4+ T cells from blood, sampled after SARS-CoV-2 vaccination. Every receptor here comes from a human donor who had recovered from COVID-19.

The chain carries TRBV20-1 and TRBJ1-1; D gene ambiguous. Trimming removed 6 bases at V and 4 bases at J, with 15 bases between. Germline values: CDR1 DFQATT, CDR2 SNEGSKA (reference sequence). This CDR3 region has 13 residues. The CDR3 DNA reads TGCAGTGCCCCCGGAAGGCGGAGCACTGAAGCTTTCTTT. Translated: CSAPGRRSTEAFF.

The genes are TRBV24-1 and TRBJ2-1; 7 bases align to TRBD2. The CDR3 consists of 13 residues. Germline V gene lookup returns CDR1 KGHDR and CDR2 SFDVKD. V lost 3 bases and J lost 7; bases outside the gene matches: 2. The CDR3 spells CATSDGGGNEQFF. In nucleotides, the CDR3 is TGTGCCACCAGTGATGGGGGGGGGAATGAGCAGTTCTTC.

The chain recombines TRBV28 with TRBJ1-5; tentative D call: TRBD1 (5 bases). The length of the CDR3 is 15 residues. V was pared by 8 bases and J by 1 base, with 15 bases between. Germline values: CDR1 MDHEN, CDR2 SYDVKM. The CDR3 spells CASAMGGRSNQPQHF. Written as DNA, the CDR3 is TGTGCCAGCGCGATGGGGGGAAGAAGCAATCAGCCCCAGCATTTT. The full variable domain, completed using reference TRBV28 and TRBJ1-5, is DVKVTQSSRYLVKRTGEKVFLECVQDMDHENMFWYRQDPGLGLRLIYFSYDVKMKEKGDIPEGYSVSREKKERFSLILESASTNQTSMYLCASAMGGRSNQPQHFGDGTRLSIL.

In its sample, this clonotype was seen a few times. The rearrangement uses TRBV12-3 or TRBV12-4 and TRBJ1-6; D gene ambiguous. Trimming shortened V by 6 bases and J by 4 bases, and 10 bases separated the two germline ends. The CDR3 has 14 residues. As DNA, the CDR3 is TGTGCCAGCAGCCAAGGCCAATATAATTCACCCCTCCACTTT. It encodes CASSQGQYNSPLHF.

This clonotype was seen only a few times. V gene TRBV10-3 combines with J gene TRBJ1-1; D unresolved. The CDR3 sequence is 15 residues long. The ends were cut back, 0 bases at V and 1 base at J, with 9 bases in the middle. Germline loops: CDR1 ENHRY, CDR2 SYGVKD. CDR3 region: CAISESPIGNTEAFF. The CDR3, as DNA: TGTGCCATCAGTGAGTCTCCTATCGGGAACACTGAAGCTTTCTTT.

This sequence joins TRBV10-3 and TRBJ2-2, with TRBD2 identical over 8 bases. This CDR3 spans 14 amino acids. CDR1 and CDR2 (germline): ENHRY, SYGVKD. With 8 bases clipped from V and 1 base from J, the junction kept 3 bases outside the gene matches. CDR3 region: CAIERERNTGELFF. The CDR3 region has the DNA TGTGCCATCGAGCGGGAGAGGAACACCGGGGAGCTGTTTTTT.

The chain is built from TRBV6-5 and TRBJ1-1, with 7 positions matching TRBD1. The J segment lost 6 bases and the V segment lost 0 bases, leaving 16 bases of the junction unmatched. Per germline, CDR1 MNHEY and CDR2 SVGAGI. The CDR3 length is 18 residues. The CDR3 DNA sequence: TGTGCCAGCAGTTACTCCCTCCCATTACAGGGGCGAGGGGCTGAAGCTTTCTTT. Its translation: CASSYSLPLQGRGAEAFF.

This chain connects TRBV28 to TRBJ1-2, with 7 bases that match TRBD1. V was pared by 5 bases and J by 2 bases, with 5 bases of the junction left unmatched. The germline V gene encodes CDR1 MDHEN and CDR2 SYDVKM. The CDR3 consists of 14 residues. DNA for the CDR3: TGTGCCAGCAGTGGACAGGAGATAAACTATGGCTACACCTTC. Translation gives CASSGQEINYGYTF.

CDR3 residues: CASSLQGIHGYTF. The CDR3 DNA reads TGTGCCAGCAGTCTACAGGGAATTCATGGCTACACCTTC. The V gene is TRBV28, the J gene TRBJ1-2; a weak D match, TRBD1 (6 bases). The V end lost 5 bases, the J end lost 6 bases, and 13 bases lay between the germline ends. There are 13 residues in the CDR3. From germline, CDR1 is MDHEN and CDR2 SYDVKM.

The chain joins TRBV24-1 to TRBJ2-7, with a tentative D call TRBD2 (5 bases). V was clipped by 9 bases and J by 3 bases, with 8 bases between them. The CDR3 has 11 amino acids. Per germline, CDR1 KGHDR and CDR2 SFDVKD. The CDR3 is CATSRGYEQYF. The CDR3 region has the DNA TGTGCCACCTCCCGGGGCTACGAGCAGTACTTC.

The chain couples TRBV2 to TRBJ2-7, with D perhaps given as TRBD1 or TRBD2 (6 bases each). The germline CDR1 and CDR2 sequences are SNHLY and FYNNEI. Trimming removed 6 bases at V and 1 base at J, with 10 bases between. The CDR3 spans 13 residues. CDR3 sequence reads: CASRRGQSYEQYF. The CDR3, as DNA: TGTGCCAGCAGGCGGGGACAATCCTACGAGCAGTACTTC.

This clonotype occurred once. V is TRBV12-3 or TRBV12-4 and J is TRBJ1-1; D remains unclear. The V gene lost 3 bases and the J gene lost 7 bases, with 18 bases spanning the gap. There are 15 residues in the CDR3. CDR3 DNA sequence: TGTGCCAGCAGTTTTGGTTCGGCCGGACCAGGTGAAGCTTTCTTT. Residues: CASSFGSAGPGEAFF.

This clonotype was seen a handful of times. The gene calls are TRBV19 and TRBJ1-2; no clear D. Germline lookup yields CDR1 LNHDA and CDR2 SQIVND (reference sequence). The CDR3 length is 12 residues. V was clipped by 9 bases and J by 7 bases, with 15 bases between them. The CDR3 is CASSWSGGGYTF. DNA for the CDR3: TGTGCCAGCAGCTGGTCGGGAGGTGGCTACACCTTC.

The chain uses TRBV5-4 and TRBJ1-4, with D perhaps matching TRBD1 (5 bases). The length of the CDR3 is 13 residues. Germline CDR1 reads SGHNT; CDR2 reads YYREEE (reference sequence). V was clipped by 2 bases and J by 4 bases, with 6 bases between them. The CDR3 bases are TGTGCCAGCAGCTTAAGGGGTAATGAAAAACTGTTTTTT. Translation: CASSLRGNEKLFF.

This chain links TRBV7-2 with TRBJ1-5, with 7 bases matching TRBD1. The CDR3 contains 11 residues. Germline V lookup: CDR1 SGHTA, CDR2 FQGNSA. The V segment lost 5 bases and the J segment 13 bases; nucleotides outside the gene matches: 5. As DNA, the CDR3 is TGTGCCAGCAGCATTACAGGGGCACAGCATTTT. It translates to CASSITGAQHF.

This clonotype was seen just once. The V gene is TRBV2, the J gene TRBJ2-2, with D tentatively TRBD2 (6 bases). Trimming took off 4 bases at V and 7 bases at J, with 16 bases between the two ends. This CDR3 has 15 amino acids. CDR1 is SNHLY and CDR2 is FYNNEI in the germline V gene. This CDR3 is CASSVASWGVGELFF. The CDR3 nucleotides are TGTGCCAGCAGTGTGGCTAGTTGGGGGGTCGGGGAGCTGTTTTTT.

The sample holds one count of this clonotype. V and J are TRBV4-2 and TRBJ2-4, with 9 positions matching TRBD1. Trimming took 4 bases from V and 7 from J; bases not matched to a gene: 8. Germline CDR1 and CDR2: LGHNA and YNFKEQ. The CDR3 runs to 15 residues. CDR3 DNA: TGTGCCAGCAGCCCTTTGATTGACAGGGGGAACATTCAGTACTTC. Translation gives CASSPLIDRGNIQYF.

The chain's CDR3 is CASSPLGGAKNIQYF. The CDR3 DNA follows: TGTGCCAGCAGCCCCTTGGGGGGGGCCAAAAACATTCAGTACTTC. This rearrangement joins TRBV27 to TRBJ2-4, with 7 bases lining up with TRBD2. The CDR3 extends over 15 amino acids. The junction had 6 bases not matched to a gene; V was cut back by 6 bases and J by 1 base. Germline V lookup: CDR1 MNHEY, CDR2 SMNVEV (reference sequence).

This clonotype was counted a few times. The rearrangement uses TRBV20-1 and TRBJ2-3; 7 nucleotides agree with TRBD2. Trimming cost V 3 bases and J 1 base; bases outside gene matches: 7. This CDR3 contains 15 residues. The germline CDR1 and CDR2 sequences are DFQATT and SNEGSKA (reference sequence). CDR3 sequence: CSASGASGGTDTQYF. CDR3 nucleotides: TGCAGTGCTAGCGGGGCAAGCGGGGGCACAGATACGCAGTATTTT.

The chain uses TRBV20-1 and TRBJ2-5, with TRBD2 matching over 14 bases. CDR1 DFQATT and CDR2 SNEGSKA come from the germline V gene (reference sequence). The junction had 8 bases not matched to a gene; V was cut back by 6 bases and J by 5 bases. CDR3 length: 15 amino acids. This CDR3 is CSATGTSGSGETQYF. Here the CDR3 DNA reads TGCAGTGCCACCGGGACTAGCGGGAGCGGTGAGACCCAGTACTTC.

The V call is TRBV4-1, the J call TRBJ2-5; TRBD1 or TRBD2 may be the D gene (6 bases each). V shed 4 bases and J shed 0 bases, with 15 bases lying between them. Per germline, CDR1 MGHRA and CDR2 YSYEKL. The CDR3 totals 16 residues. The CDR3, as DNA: TGCGCCAGCAGCCCACAGGGAGGAGCGGACCAAGAGACCCAGTACTTC. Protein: CASSPQGGADQETQYF.

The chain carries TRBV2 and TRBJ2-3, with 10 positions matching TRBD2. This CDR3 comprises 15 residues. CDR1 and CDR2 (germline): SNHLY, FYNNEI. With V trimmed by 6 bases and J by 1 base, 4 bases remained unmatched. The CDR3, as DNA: TGTGCCAGCAGCCATCTAGCGGGGGGCACAGATACGCAGTATTTT. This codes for CASSHLAGGTDTQYF.

The CDR3 coding sequence is TGCAGTGCTAGAGGGGGGGGGACGAAAGAGACCCAGTACTTC. Its translation is CSARGGGTKETQYF. The chain combines TRBV20-1 with TRBJ2-5, with 7 bases aligning to TRBD2. V dropped 1 base and J dropped 3; count of bases not matched to a gene: 5. The CDR3 sequence is 14 residues long. CDR1 is DFQATT, CDR2 SNEGSKA, per germline (reference sequence).

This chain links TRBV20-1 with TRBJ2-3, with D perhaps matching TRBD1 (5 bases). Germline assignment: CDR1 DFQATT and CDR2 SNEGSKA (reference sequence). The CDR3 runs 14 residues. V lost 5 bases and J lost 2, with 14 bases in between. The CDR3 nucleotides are TGCAGTGCTTATATCAGGGTCGTCACAGATACGCAGTATTTT. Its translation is CSAYIRVVTDTQYF.

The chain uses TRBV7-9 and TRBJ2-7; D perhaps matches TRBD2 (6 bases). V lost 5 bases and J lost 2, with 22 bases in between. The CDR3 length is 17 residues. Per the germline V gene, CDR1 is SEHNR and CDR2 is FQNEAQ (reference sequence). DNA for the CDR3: TGTGCCAGCAGCCCTGTAGCTCGCGGGGTGGATCCCTACGAGCAGTACTTC. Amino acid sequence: CASSPVARGVDPYEQYF.

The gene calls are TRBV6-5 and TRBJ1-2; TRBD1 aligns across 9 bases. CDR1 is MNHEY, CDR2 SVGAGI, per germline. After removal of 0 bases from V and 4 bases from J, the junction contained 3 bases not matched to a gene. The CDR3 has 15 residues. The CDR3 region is CASSYSTGGGYGYTF. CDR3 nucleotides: TGTGCCAGCAGTTACTCGACAGGGGGTGGCTATGGCTACACCTTC.

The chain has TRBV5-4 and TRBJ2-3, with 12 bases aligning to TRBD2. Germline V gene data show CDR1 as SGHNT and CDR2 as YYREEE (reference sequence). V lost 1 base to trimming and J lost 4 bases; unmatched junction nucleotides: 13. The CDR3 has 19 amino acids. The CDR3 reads CASSLSLAGGPVAADTQYF. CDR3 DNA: TGTGCCAGCAGCTTGAGTCTAGCGGGAGGGCCTGTCGCCGCAGATACGCAGTATTTT.

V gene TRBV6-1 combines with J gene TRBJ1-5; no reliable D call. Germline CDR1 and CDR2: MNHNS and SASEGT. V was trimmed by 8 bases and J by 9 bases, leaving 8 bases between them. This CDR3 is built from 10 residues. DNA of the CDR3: TGTGCCAGCGGCCCGACGCCCCAGCATTTT. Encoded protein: CASGPTPQHF.

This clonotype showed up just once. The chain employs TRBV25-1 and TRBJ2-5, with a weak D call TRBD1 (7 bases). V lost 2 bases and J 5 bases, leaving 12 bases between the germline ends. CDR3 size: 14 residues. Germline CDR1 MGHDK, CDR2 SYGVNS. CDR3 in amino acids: CASSEPRGRETQYF. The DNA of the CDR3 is TGTGCCAGCAGTGAACCCAGGGGGAGGGAGACCCAGTACTTC.

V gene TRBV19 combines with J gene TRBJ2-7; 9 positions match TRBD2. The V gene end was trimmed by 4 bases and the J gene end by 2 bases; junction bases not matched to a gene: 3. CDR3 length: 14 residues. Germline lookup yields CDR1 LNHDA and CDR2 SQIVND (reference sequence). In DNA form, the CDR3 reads TGTGCCAGTAGTAGGACTAGCGTAACCTACGAGCAGTACTTC. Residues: CASSRTSVTYEQYF.

Here the CDR3 DNA reads TGTGCCACCAGTGACTACCTGGGCACTGAAGCTTTCTTT. Amino acids: CATSDYLGTEAFF. The chain employs TRBV24-1 and TRBJ1-1; the D is unclear. The CDR3 sequence is 13 residues long. Germline V CDR1 and CDR2: KGHDR, SFDVKD. The V gene lost 4 bases and the J gene lost 4 bases, with 9 bases spanning the gap.